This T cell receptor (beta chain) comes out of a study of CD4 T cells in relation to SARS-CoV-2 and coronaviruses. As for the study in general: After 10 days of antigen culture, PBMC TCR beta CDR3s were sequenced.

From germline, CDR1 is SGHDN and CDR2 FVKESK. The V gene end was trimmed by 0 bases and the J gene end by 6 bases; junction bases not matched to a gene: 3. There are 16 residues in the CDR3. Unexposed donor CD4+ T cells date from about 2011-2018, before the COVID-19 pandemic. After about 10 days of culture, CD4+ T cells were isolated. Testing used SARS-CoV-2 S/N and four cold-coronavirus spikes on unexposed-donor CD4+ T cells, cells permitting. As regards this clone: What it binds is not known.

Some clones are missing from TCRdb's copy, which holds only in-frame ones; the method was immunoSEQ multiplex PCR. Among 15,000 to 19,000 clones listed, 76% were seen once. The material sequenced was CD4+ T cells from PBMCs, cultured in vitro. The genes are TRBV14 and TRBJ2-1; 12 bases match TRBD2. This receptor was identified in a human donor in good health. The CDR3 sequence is CASSQEVLAGGNEQFF. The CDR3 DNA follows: TGTGCCAGCAGCCAAGAAGTACTAGCGGGAGGCAATGAGCAGTTCTTC.